The rows below give T cell receptor beta chains drawn from one sample of a study of T cells in Graves' hyperthyroidism and ophthalmopathy. TCRdb reanalysed the multiplex PCR reads using MiXCR and keeps one entry per CDR3 protein. The sample lists more than 300,000 distinct CDR3 sequences; about 14% were seen once. The sample was blood. The origin of the receptors is a woman in her fifties or sixties with Graves' hyperthyroidism. Each CDR3 is given with its conserved first and last residue. A D gene is named only where the DNA matches it firmly. Clone size is stated in some rows and not others, as once, few, many or a class when expanded.

d_call: TRBD2
v_call: TRBV2
clone_size: few
j_call: TRBJ2-3
cdr3_nt: TGTGCCAGCAAGATACTAGCGGGAGCGGTAGATACGCAGTATTTT
cdr3_aa: CASKILAGAVDTQYF

d_call: TRBD1
v_call: TRBV9
clone_size: .
j_call: TRBJ1-1
cdr3_nt: TGTGCCAGCAGCCGGCTGACAGGGTCGACTGAAGCTTTCTTT
cdr3_aa: CASSRLTGSTEAFF

d_call: .
v_call: TRBV18
clone_size: many
j_call: TRBJ2-7
cdr3_nt: TGTGCCAGCTCACCACCGTCGGGCTCCTCCTACGAGCAGTACTTC
cdr3_aa: CASSPPSGSSYEQYF

d_call: .
v_call: TRBV30
clone_size: many
j_call: TRBJ1-1
cdr3_nt: TGTGCCTGGAGTACGACTATTATGTGGGCTTTCTTT
cdr3_aa: CAWSTTIMWAFF

d_call: .
v_call: TRBV2
clone_size: many
j_call: TRBJ2-4
cdr3_nt: TGTGCCAGCGGAGAGCCTACAGGGTACACGGACAAAAACATTCAGTACTTC
cdr3_aa: CASGEPTGYTDKNIQYF

d_call: .
v_call: TRBV11-3
clone_size: many
j_call: TRBJ2-1
cdr3_nt: TGTGCCAGCAGCGAACGACGCAATGAGCAGTTCTTC
cdr3_aa: CASSERRNEQFF

d_call: TRBD1
v_call: TRBV11-2
clone_size: .
j_call: TRBJ1-2
cdr3_nt: TGTGCCAGCAGCTCTACTCGAGACAGGGGTGGCTATGGCTACACCTTC
cdr3_aa: CASSSTRDRGGYGYTF

d_call: .
v_call: TRBV20-1
clone_size: few
j_call: TRBJ2-1
cdr3_nt: TGCAGTGCTAGAGATTGGGCAAGGGGCCAGTTTGAGCAGTTCTTC
cdr3_aa: CSARDWARGQFEQFF

d_call: .
v_call: TRBV28
clone_size: many
j_call: TRBJ2-7
cdr3_nt: TGTGCCAGCAGTTTCAGGAGGCAACCCTACGAGCAGTACTTC
cdr3_aa: CASSFRRQPYEQYF

d_call: .
v_call: TRBV7-9
clone_size: few
j_call: TRBJ2-1
cdr3_nt: TGTGCCAGCAGCTTAGGGGTTAGTCAGGGCCGCTACAATGAGCAGTTCTTC
cdr3_aa: CASSLGVSQGRYNEQFF

d_call: .
v_call: TRBV2
clone_size: few
j_call: TRBJ1-5
cdr3_nt: TGTGCCAGCATGTTCACGGATAGCAATCAGCCCCAGCATTTT
cdr3_aa: CASMFTDSNQPQHF

d_call: TRBD1
v_call: TRBV4-2
clone_size: once
j_call: TRBJ1-2
cdr3_nt: TGTGCCAGCAGCCCCGGGACAGGGTACAACTATGGCTACACCTTC
cdr3_aa: CASSPGTGYNYGYTF

d_call: TRBD2
v_call: TRBV11-2
clone_size: many
j_call: TRBJ2-1
cdr3_nt: TGTGCCAGCAGCTTAGTAGCGCTAGCGGGAGGGGTCAATGAGCAGTTCTTC
cdr3_aa: CASSLVALAGGVNEQFF

d_call: .
v_call: TRBV11-2
clone_size: once
j_call: TRBJ2-7
cdr3_nt: TGTGCCAGCAGCTTATTCGGGCGTGGGGCAGGGTATGAGCAGTACTTC
cdr3_aa: CASSLFGRGAGYEQYF

d_call: TRBD1
v_call: TRBV12-3/TRBV12-4
clone_size: few
j_call: TRBJ1-5
cdr3_nt: TGTGCCAGCAGTTCGCGGACAGGGGGCAATCAGCCCCAGCATTTT
cdr3_aa: CASSSRTGGNQPQHF

d_call: .
v_call: TRBV24-1
clone_size: .
j_call: TRBJ2-7
cdr3_nt: TGTGCCACCAGTGCCCACGGCAGGGACGAGCAGTACTTC
cdr3_aa: CATSAHGRDEQYF

d_call: .
v_call: TRBV12-3/TRBV12-4
clone_size: .
j_call: TRBJ2-4
cdr3_nt: TGTGCCAGCCGCGAGTGGGGGAGCCCTAAAAACATTCAGTACTTC
cdr3_aa: CASREWGSPKNIQYF

d_call: .
v_call: TRBV20-1
clone_size: few
j_call: TRBJ1-2
cdr3_nt: TGCAGTGCTACTACAGCAAGCGCTAGTGATGGCTACACCTTC
cdr3_aa: CSATTASASDGYTF

d_call: .
v_call: TRBV10-1
clone_size: many
j_call: TRBJ2-5
cdr3_nt: TGCGCCAGCAGTGAGTCTTCGGGAGTGTTGGAGACCCAGTACTTC
cdr3_aa: CASSESSGVLETQYF

d_call: TRBD1
v_call: TRBV20-1
clone_size: many
j_call: TRBJ2-5
cdr3_nt: TGCAGTGCCCAATGGACAGGGTTAGAGACCCAGTACTTC
cdr3_aa: CSAQWTGLETQYF

d_call: TRBD1
v_call: TRBV11-2
clone_size: many
j_call: TRBJ2-7
cdr3_nt: TGTGCCAGCAGCTCTCGGAACAGGGGGCCAATCTACGAGCAGTACTTC
cdr3_aa: CASSSRNRGPIYEQYF

d_call: .
v_call: TRBV28
clone_size: .
j_call: TRBJ2-7
cdr3_nt: TGTGCCAGCAGTTTATCCGGTACGAACGAGCAGTACTTC
cdr3_aa: CASSLSGTNEQYF

d_call: .
v_call: TRBV20-1
clone_size: many
j_call: TRBJ2-1
cdr3_nt: TGCAGTGCTAGCCATGCCGGGACAACGATATACAATGAGCAGTTCTTC
cdr3_aa: CSASHAGTTIYNEQFF

d_call: .
v_call: TRBV28
clone_size: many
j_call: TRBJ1-5
cdr3_nt: TGTGCCAGCAGTTTAACGGGACGAGCAAACAATCAGCCCCAGCATTTT
cdr3_aa: CASSLTGRANNQPQHF

d_call: .
v_call: TRBV7-9
clone_size: many
j_call: TRBJ2-2
cdr3_nt: TGTGCCAGCAGCTTGGCAGGGTGGAGAAACACCGGGGAGCTGTTTTTT
cdr3_aa: CASSLAGWRNTGELFF

d_call: TRBD1
v_call: TRBV7-9
clone_size: .
j_call: TRBJ2-6
cdr3_nt: TGTGCCAGCAGCTCCGAAACCGGACAGGCCCCCGGGGCCAACGTCCTGACTTTC
cdr3_aa: CASSSETGQAPGANVLTF

d_call: TRBD2
v_call: TRBV19
clone_size: many
j_call: TRBJ2-5
cdr3_nt: TGTGCCAGTAGTATAGGACTAGCGGGGGCAACCCAGTACTTC
cdr3_aa: CASSIGLAGATQYF

d_call: TRBD2
v_call: TRBV15
clone_size: many
j_call: TRBJ2-5
cdr3_nt: TGTGCCACCAGCAGAGAGACTAGCGGGAGTGAGACCCAGTACTTC
cdr3_aa: CATSRETSGSETQYF

d_call: TRBD2
v_call: TRBV4-1
clone_size: .
j_call: TRBJ2-1
cdr3_nt: TGCGCCAGCCGGGACTACAGAAACAATGAGCAGTTCTTC
cdr3_aa: CASRDYRNNEQFF

d_call: TRBD1
v_call: TRBV5-1
clone_size: few
j_call: TRBJ2-3
cdr3_nt: TGCGCCAGCAGCCAGACAGGGTCGGGCACAGATACGCAGTATTTT
cdr3_aa: CASSQTGSGTDTQYF

d_call: TRBD1
v_call: TRBV5-1
clone_size: many
j_call: TRBJ2-7
cdr3_nt: TGCGCCAGCAGCTTCCGGGACAGGGCCTACGAGCAGTACTTC
cdr3_aa: CASSFRDRAYEQYF